This entry is about one T cell receptor beta chain. Its antigen is currently unknown. The entry originates in a study of T cells in tuberculosis. Study as a whole: The T cells targeted glucose monomycolate, a mycobacterial lipid, via CD1B.

CDR1 and CDR2 (germline): MNHNS, SASEGT. V lost 2 bases, J lost 3 bases, and 13 bases lay in between. The CDR3 is made up of 15 amino acids. Study-wide results and limits: Shorter CDR3-alpha in active tuberculosis partly drove smaller distances.

Using immunoSEQ multiplex PCR, the repertoire was profiled, and TCRdb retains in-frame clones only, with some absent. The sample lists fewer than 40,000 clones; under 98% were seen once. The V gene is TRBV6-1, the J gene TRBJ2-5; TRBD1 is a possible D gene (5 bases). The sequencing input was PBMCs. This receptor was obtained from a donor aged 5 to 30 with latent tuberculosis or without tuberculosis infection. The CDR3 is CASSEPRTSEETQYF. The CDR3 DNA sequence: TGTGCCAGCAGTGAACCCAGGACAAGCGAAGAGACCCAGTACTTC.